Sequencing of this T cell receptor beta chain was carried out in a study of post-analysis software for immune sequencing data. Study-level information: Relapsing-remitting, secondary progressive and progressive-relapsing courses of multiple sclerosis were included.

Note on this clonotype: The antigen remains undetermined. One end of the junction fails to match germline, which may point to a read error.

General study findings and limits: Strong co-clustering by F measure was evident for samples that had been prepared in the same batch. Patients showed TRBV5-6, TRBV5-1 and TRBV20-1 among five TRBV segments more frequent than in controls. Multiple sclerosis patients had significantly lower normalized Chao1 diversity than controls.

Built from TCR beta cDNA, the libraries had unique molecular identifiers in them. One entry per CDR3 protein results from TCRdb running MiXCR on the PCR reads. The data show under 900,000 distinct CDR3 sequences, with approximately 57% seen just once and around 4.5% held by the top ten. The CDR3 runs to 14 residues. Germline assignment: CDR1 SGDLS and CDR2 YYNGEE. The specimen sequenced was blood. This TCR was recovered from a girl between 10 and 17 years old with multiple sclerosis. This rearrangement joins TRBV9 to TRBJ1-6, with D perhaps matching TRBD1 (6 bases). CDR3 loop: CASSVVEGGSPLHF. The CDR3 DNA follows: TGTGCTAGCAGCGTAGTAGAGGGGGGCTCACCCCTCCACTTT. Drawing the rest from reference TRBV9 and TRBJ1-6, the complete variable domain is DSGVTQTPKHLITATGQRVTLRCSPRSGDLSVYWYQQSLDQGLQFLIQYYNGEERAKGNILERFSAQQFPDLHSELNLSSLELGDSALYFCASSVVEGGSPLHFGNGTRLTVT.